This TCR beta chain was captured in a study of T cell responses to AZD1222 COVID-19 vaccine (TCRdb year 2021). Study-level background: AZD1222 recipients given second doses at about 4 weeks or at about 12 weeks were pooled, since spike-specific TCR depth and breadth were not found to differ between the two schedules. TCR sequencing covered fewer than 250 trial participants: 200 to 220 given two doses of AZD1222 and 26 given two doses of MenACWY control vaccine. Trial participants were enrolled into age subgroups of 18-55, 56-69 and 70-plus years, which contained 148, 28 and 57 TCR-sequenced participants, respectively. The study at large found these results: In the small 56-69-year group, the increase in depth fell short of significance, most likely because of low power. No day 14 peak-response samples were available, so repertoires were characterized only after the peak T cell response. Participants were mostly white British, with more females than males. The authors suggested clonal diversity may have been underestimated. Conclusions about previously exposed vaccinees are limited because only a handful of AZD1222 recipients were SARS-CoV-2 seropositive at baseline. Spike-specific TCR breadth and depth rose significantly after two AZD1222 doses compared with day 0 and with MenACWY recipients. Nearly half of unique spike-specific TCRs reportedly recognized epitopes outside regions mutated in the B.1.351 and B.1.1.7 variants. CD4 TCRs associated with the vaccine covered the entire spike protein, and the dominant responses were in regions 160-218 and 743-854.

The CDR3 regions of human TCRbeta chains were subjected to immunosequencing. Turning to the authors' computational methods: TCRs in the repertoires were compared against a reference library of SARS-CoV-2-specific TCRs that had been generated with the MIRA antigen-specificity platform. Breadth meant the fraction of unique TCRs that were SARS-CoV-2-associated, whereas depth meant the fraction of total T cells that were SARS-CoV-2-associated. Using the MIRA data, every spike-specific TCR was mapped to the spike region that the TCR reacted to and assigned to either a CD4 or a CD8 class. Log10-transformed breadth and depth values were compared by one-way ANOVA with Sidak's multiple comparisons tests. Held by TCRdb, this immuneACCESS table contains in-frame sequences only and omits some clones. Under half of the omission traces to an unresolved V gene where checked; the cause of the rest is unknown. V, J and clone size are those of that table, while D and trimming were read from the DNA. Across this sample there are about 150,000 clones, with around 84% seen only once. Over 4% of the sample rests with the top ten.

The time point label, read with the paper, signifies: baseline before first vaccination. Vaccinee samples came from UK trials COV001 and COV002, including a single-blind randomized controlled phase 2/3 trial of AZD1222 (ChAdOx1 nCoV-19) in healthy adults. Trial participant PBMC samples were collected at day 0 and day 28 after the second dose for TCRbeta chain sequencing. The CDR3 runs 14 amino acids, cysteine and phenylalanine included. The CDR3 DNA has 42 bases and is translated from base 1. CDR1 is given as SEHNR and CDR2 as FQNEAQ, both from the germline V gene (reference sequence). V is reduced by 7 bases and J by 3 bases, leaving a spacing of 15 bases between them. Of note for this clone: Which antigen it targets is not known. The input lacks base qualities; no much larger clone sits a single base away.

The receptor was derived from an adult in good health. The chain employs TRBV7-9 and TRBJ1-2; 6 matching bases give a weak D call of TRBD1. The specimen comprised peripheral blood, sampled on day 0 of AZD1222 vaccination. The DNA reads TGTGCCAGCACCGACGGGGGCCAGGACTATGGCTACACCTTC. It is translated as CASTDGGQDYGYTF.